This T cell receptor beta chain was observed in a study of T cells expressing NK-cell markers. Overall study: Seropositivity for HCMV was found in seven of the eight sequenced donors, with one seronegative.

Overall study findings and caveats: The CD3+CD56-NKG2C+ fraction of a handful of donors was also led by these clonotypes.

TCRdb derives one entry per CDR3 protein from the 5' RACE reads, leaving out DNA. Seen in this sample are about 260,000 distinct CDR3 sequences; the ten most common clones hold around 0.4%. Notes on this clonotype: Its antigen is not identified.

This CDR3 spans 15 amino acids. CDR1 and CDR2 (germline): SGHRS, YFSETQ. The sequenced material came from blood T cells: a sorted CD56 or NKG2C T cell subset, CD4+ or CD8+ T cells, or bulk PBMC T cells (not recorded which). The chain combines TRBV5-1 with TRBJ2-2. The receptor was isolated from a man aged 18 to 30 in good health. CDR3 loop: CASSATATNTGELFF. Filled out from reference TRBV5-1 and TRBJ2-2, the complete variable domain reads KAGVTQTPRYLIKTRGQQVTLSCSPISGHRSVSWYQQTPGQGLQFLFEYFSETQRNKGNFPGRFSGRQFSNSRSEMNVSTLELGDSALYLCASSATATNTGELFFGEGSRLTVL.